The next 28 T cell receptor beta chains were all read from a single sample in a study of T cell responses to AZD1222 COVID-19 vaccine. Only in-frame clones appear in the TCRdb table, and some are missing; sequencing was by immunoSEQ multiplex PCR. The table includes more than 150,000 clones, 94% detected once. The source was peripheral blood, collected on day 0 of AZD1222 vaccination. All receptors derive from an adult in good health.

The chain has TRBV4-1 and TRBJ1-4; 9 nucleotides match TRBD1. Germline CDR1 is MGHRA and CDR2 is YSYEKL. The V segment lost 3 bases and the J segment 11 bases; nucleotides outside the gene matches: 10. This CDR3 has 15 amino acids. The CDR3 loop reads CASSQNPGQGFKLFF. The CDR3 DNA reads as TGCGCCAGCAGCCAGAACCCGGGACAGGGTTTTAAACTGTTTTTT.

The rearrangement joins TRBV6-1 to TRBJ1-4, with D maybe TRBD1 (5 bases). Trimming took off 0 bases at V and 0 bases at J, with 11 bases between the two ends. The CDR3 contains 17 residues. Germline V lookup: CDR1 MNHNS, CDR2 SASEGT. This chain's CDR3 is CASSEALAGATNEKLFF. DNA for the CDR3: TGTGCCAGCAGTGAAGCGTTGGCGGGGGCAACTAATGAAAAACTGTTTTTT.

The V and J genes are TRBV20-1 and TRBJ2-7; D is unclear. The germline V gene has CDR1 DFQATT and CDR2 SNEGSKA (reference sequence). The length of the CDR3 is 10 residues. Trimming cost V 3 bases and J 3 bases, with 3 bases left between them. Written as DNA, the CDR3 is TGCAGTGCTAGCGACTACGAGCAGTACTTC. The encoded protein is CSASDYEQYF.

The chain is built from TRBV4-2 and TRBJ1-1; D uncertain. Germline V CDR1 and CDR2: LGHNA, YNFKEQ. This CDR3 has 16 residues. Trimming took 1 base from V and 3 from J, leaving 15 bases between them. The CDR3 nucleotides are TGTGCCAGCAGCCAAGTCGAGGCACGGTCGGACACTGAAGCTTTCTTT. This translates into CASSQVEARSDTEAFF.

V and J are TRBV2 and TRBJ2-6; D is possibly TRBD1 (5 bases). The CDR3 extends over 15 amino acids. Deletions cut 7 bases from V and 2 bases from J, with 12 bases between. CDR1 SNHLY and CDR2 FYNNEI come from the germline V gene. The chain's CDR3 is CASKAGKAGANVLTF. CDR3 nucleotide sequence: TGTGCCAGCAAGGCAGGGAAGGCTGGGGCCAACGTCCTGACTTTC.

The chain combines TRBV5-4 with TRBJ2-1; D call uncertain. CDR1 and CDR2 from the germline V gene are SGHNT and YYREEE (reference sequence). The V end was cut by 6 bases, the J end by 9 bases, with 10 bases between. CDR3 size: 11 residues. The CDR3 DNA sequence: TGTGCCAGCATCCATGGTCGTGAGCAGTTCTTC. Translating it yields CASIHGREQFF.

This clone was recorded once. The chain links TRBV14 to TRBJ1-2, with 7 bases that match TRBD1. The trim removed 0 bases at V and 4 bases at J, leaving 5 bases unmatched. The CDR3 length is 15 residues. The V gene's germline CDR1 is SGHDN and CDR2 FVKESK. Here the CDR3 reads CASSQERQGVYGYTF. CDR3 DNA: TGTGCCAGCAGCCAAGAACGGCAGGGGGTCTATGGCTACACCTTC. Full variable domain (rest looked up from reference TRBV14 and TRBJ1-2): EAGVTQFPSHSVIEKGQTVTLRCDPISGHDNLYWYRRVMGKEIKFLLHFVKESKQDESGMPNNRFLAERTGGTYSTLKVQPAELEDSGVYFCASSQERQGVYGYTFGSGTRLTVV.

The chain recombines TRBV29-1 with TRBJ2-5; 9 nucleotides align to TRBD1. CDR3 size: 15 residues. J was trimmed by 5 bases and V by 2 bases; bases with no gene match: 9. CDR1 is SQVTM, CDR2 ANQGSEA, per germline. CDR3 sequence (DNA): TGCAGCGTTGAATGGGGACAGGGTGGGATGGAGACCCAGTACTTC. It yields the protein CSVEWGQGGMETQYF. The variable domain in full, with the rest retrieved from reference TRBV29-1 and TRBJ2-5, is SAVISQKPSRDICQRGTSLTIQCQVDSQVTMMFWYRQQPGQSLTLIATANQGSEATYESGFVIDKFPISRPNLTFSTLTVSNMSPEDSSIYLCSVEWGQGGMETQYFGPGTRLLVL.

V is TRBV19 and J is TRBJ2-1; 12 nucleotides align to TRBD2. The CDR3 is made up of 20 amino acids. Trimming at V came to 5 bases and at J to 4 bases, leaving 18 bases not matched to a gene. CDR1 and CDR2 from the germline V gene are LNHDA and SQIVND (reference sequence). CDR3 in DNA: TGTGCCAGTAGTGTCGGGCGTTTCGCTAGCGGGAGGGCCCGATACAATGAGCAGTTCTTC. Translating gives CASSVGRFASGRARYNEQFF.

The rearrangement joins TRBV9 to TRBJ2-7; D could derive from TRBD1 or TRBD2 (6 bases each). V lost 4 bases and J 0 bases, leaving 11 bases between the germline ends. The CDR3 loop spans 14 amino acids. The germline V gene has CDR1 SGDLS and CDR2 YYNGEE. In nucleotides, the CDR3 is TGTGCCAGCAGCCAGGGGACTGCCTCCTACGAGCAGTACTTC. Its translation: CASSQGTASYEQYF.

The chain employs TRBV2 and TRBJ1-2; D uncertain. Per germline, CDR1 SNHLY and CDR2 FYNNEI. CDR3 length: 14 amino acids. The V gene lost 7 bases and the J gene lost 0 bases, with 12 bases spanning the gap. The CDR3 protein is CASTWTPSNYGYTF. The CDR3 region has the DNA TGTGCCAGCACTTGGACTCCCTCTAACTATGGCTACACCTTC. Full variable domain (remainder filled in from reference TRBV2 and TRBJ1-2): EPEVTQTPSHQVTQMGQEVILRCVPISNHLYFYWYRQILGQKVEFLVSFYNNEISEKSEIFDDQFSVERPDGSNFTLKIRSTKLEDSAMYFCASTWTPSNYGYTFGSGTRLTVV.

This clone was detected only a few times. V is TRBV4-2 and J is TRBJ2-7; 13 nucleotides align to TRBD2. Germline trimming cut 5 bases from V and 7 bases from J; bases unmatched to any gene: 8. The germline V gene has CDR1 LGHNA and CDR2 YNFKEQ. The CDR3 loop spans 15 amino acids. CDR3 bases: TGTGCCAGCAGCTCAGGGACTAGCGGGGTCTGGGAGCAGTACTTC. Translation: CASSSGTSGVWEQYF.

J is TRBJ1-1 and V is TRBV28, with D perhaps matching TRBD1 (5 bases). The CDR3 sequence is 14 residues long. Germline CDR1 MDHEN, CDR2 SYDVKM. V lost 7 bases and J lost 1, with 13 bases in between. CDR3 loop: CASNPTEENTEAFF. The CDR3 coding sequence is TGTGCCAGCAACCCGACAGAAGAGAACACTGAAGCTTTCTTT.

This sequence joins TRBV28 and TRBJ2-7; 11 bases are a match to TRBD2. The CDR3 is 15 residues long. The V segment lost 7 bases and the J segment 10 bases; nucleotides outside the gene matches: 15. Germline values: CDR1 MDHEN, CDR2 SYDVKM. CDR3 in amino acids: CASTKTSGIATNQYF. In DNA, the CDR3 is TGTGCCAGCACCAAGACTAGCGGGATAGCTACGAATCAGTACTTC.

The J gene is TRBJ2-6, the V gene TRBV6-4, with TRBD2 matching 9 bases. V gave up 3 bases and J gave up 0 bases; unmatched junction bases: 0. CDR3 length: 16 amino acids. CDR1 is MRHNA and CDR2 is SNTAGT in the germline V gene. The CDR3 region is CASSETSGSGANVLTF. The CDR3 nucleotides are TGTGCCAGCAGTGAGACTAGCGGCTCTGGGGCCAACGTCCTGACTTTC.

This chain uses TRBV6-2 or TRBV6-3 with TRBJ2-1, with 11 bases lining up with TRBD2. This CDR3 has 16 amino acids. Germline V gene data show CDR1 as MNHEY and CDR2 as SVGEGT. Germline trimming cut 2 bases from V and 2 bases from J; bases unmatched to any gene: 2. The CDR3 reads CASSYRTSGPYNEQFF. The CDR3 region has the DNA TGTGCCAGCAGTTACCGGACTAGCGGGCCCTACAATGAGCAGTTCTTC.

This clone was counted a single time. The rearrangement links TRBV5-1 to TRBJ1-2; D not resolved. Germline CDR1 SGHRS, CDR2 YFSETQ. V lost 0 bases and J lost 5, with 5 bases in between. The CDR3 contains 12 residues. The CDR3, as DNA: TGCGCCAGCAGCTTGGGGGCGTATGGCTACACCTTC. Translated: CASSLGAYGYTF.

This chain links TRBV13 with TRBJ2-7; D is possibly TRBD1 (6 bases). The germline CDR1 and CDR2 sequences are PRHDT and FYEKMQ (reference sequence). The V end was cut by 5 bases, the J end by 3 bases, with 14 bases between. CDR3 length equals 14 residues. The CDR3 reads CASSNRDTFYEQYF. The DNA of the CDR3 is TGTGCCAGCAGCAACCGGGACACCTTCTACGAGCAGTACTTC. Drawing the rest from reference TRBV13 and TRBJ2-7, the complete variable domain is AAGVIQSPRHLIKEKRETATLKCYPIPRHDTVYWYQQGPGQDPQFLISFYEKMQSDKGSIPDRFSAQQFSDYHSELNMSSLELGDSALYFCASSNRDTFYEQYFGPGTRLTVT.

CDR3 DNA sequence: TGTGCCAGCAGTTTATTCAGTGAGACCCAGTACTTC. Its protein is CASSLFSETQYF. The chain employs TRBV12-3 or TRBV12-4 and TRBJ2-5, with D uncertain. The ends were cut back, 2 bases at V and 5 bases at J, with 6 bases in the middle. The CDR3 is 12 residues long.

The V gene is TRBV11-3, the J gene TRBJ2-1, with 10 bases that match TRBD2. V was pared by 5 bases and J by 3 bases, with 4 bases of the junction left unmatched. From germline, CDR1 is SGHNT and CDR2 YENEEA. CDR3 length equals 15 residues. CDR3 in amino acids: CASSPSGSVYNEQFF. For the CDR3, the DNA is TGTGCCAGCAGCCCTAGCGGGAGCGTCTACAATGAGCAGTTCTTC.

The chain couples TRBV5-1 to TRBJ2-1; 10 bases agree with TRBD2. The trim removed 7 bases at V and 6 bases at J, leaving 4 bases unmatched. Germline V lookup: CDR1 SGHRS, CDR2 YFSETQ. The CDR3 loop spans 13 amino acids. CDR3 in DNA: TGCGCCAGCTTGGGACTAGCGAGCAATGAGCAGTTCTTC. Protein product: CASLGLASNEQFF.

This clone is a singleton in its sample. The chain recombines TRBV18 with TRBJ2-5, with D tentatively TRBD1 (5 bases). Germline CDR1 KGHSH, CDR2 LQKENI. This CDR3 region has 15 residues. Trimming took off 2 bases at V and 1 base at J, with 11 bases between the two ends. CDR3 DNA: TGTGCCAGCTCACCATCCCGGACAACCCAAGAGACCCAGTACTTC. Amino acid sequence: CASSPSRTTQETQYF.

The chain carries TRBV9 and TRBJ2-7; 8 positions match TRBD2. V shed 3 bases and J 2 bases; nucleotides not matched to a gene: 4. CDR3 length: 14 residues. In germline, CDR1 is SGDLS, CDR2 YYNGEE. CDR3 in amino acids: CASSALGGAYEQYF. In DNA, the CDR3 is TGTGCCAGCAGCGCCCTCGGGGGGGCCTACGAGCAGTACTTC.

The gene calls are TRBV5-1 and TRBJ1-3; D remains unclear. In germline, CDR1 is SGHRS, CDR2 YFSETQ. The V end was cut by 0 bases, the J end by 4 bases, with 11 bases between. This CDR3 has 15 amino acids. CDR3 nucleotide sequence: TGCGCCAGCAGCTTGGGGCCACAAGTGGGAAACACCATATATTTT. Amino acid sequence: CASSLGPQVGNTIYF.

The rearrangement uses TRBV19 and TRBJ1-1; D unclear. In germline, CDR1 is LNHDA, CDR2 SQIVND (reference sequence). This CDR3 spans 15 amino acids. Trimming took off 4 bases at V and 1 base at J, with 13 bases between the two ends. The CDR3 sequence: CASSTPALKNTEAFF. CDR3 coding DNA: TGTGCCAGTAGTACCCCGGCCCTCAAGAACACTGAAGCTTTCTTT.

V gene TRBV28 combines with J gene TRBJ1-5, with 9 bases identical to TRBD1. This CDR3 region has 13 residues. Looked up from germline, CDR1 is MDHEN and CDR2 is SYDVKM. Unmatched junction bases numbered 12, after V lost 8 bases and J lost 13 bases. CDR3 protein: CASGYRGPAFQHF. The CDR3 bases are TGTGCCAGCGGCTACAGGGGGCCCGCGTTTCAGCATTTT.

Only a few counts were recorded for this clone. The rearrangement links TRBV6-5 to TRBJ1-1; D perhaps matches TRBD1 (6 bases). The CDR3 is 14 amino acids. Germline V CDR1 and CDR2: MNHEY, SVGAGI. The V end was cut by 1 base, the J end by 5 bases, with 11 bases between. The CDR3: CASSYLQGVTEAFF. Here the CDR3 DNA reads TGTGCCAGCAGTTACTTACAGGGCGTAACTGAAGCTTTCTTT.

The chain combines TRBV28 with TRBJ1-2, with a weak D call TRBD1 (5 bases). The V end was cut by 3 bases, the J end by 4 bases, with 24 bases between. Germline V gives CDR1 MDHEN, CDR2 SYDVKM. The CDR3 is 18 amino acids. The CDR3 DNA reads as TGTGCCAGCAGTTTCCCCGACTCCTACCGCGGGGGAACCTATGGCTACACCTTC. Translation gives CASSFPDSYRGGTYGYTF.